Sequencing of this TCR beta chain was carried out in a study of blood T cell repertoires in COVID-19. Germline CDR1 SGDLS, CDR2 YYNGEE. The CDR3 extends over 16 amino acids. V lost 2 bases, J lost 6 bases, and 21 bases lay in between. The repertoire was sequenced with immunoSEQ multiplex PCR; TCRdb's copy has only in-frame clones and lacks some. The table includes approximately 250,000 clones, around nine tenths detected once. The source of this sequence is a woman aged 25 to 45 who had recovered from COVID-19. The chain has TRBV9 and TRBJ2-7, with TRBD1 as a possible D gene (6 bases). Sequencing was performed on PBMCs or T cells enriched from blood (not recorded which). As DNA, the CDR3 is TGTGCCAGCAGCGTCTTCCGGGACACCATACTCTCCGAGCAGTACTTC. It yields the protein CASSVFRDTILSEQYF. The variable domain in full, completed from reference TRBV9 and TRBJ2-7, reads DSGVTQTPKHLITATGQRVTLRCSPRSGDLSVYWYQQSLDQGLQFLIQYYNGEERAKGNILERFSAQQFPDLHSELNLSSLELGDSALYFCASSVFRDTILSEQYFGPGTRLTVT.